Sequencing of this T cell receptor beta chain was carried out in a study of identical twins. A single record per CDR3 protein comes from TCRdb applying MiXCR to the 5' RACE reads. Among 450,000 to 650,000 distinct CDR3 sequences, just under 10% were seen once, and the ten largest hold roughly 3.2%. V was clipped by 5 bases and J by 4 bases, with 11 bases between them. This CDR3 comprises 14 residues. This clonotype was seen only a few times. Another study also made use of these data, one on yellow fever vaccine responses in identical twins.

The material sequenced was PBMCs. The sequence was collected from a woman under 30 in good health. This chain connects TRBV12-3 or TRBV12-4 to TRBJ1-4; the D gene is possibly TRBD1 (6 bases). CDR3 amino acids: CASSEDSSNEKLFF. The CDR3 DNA is TGTGCCAGCAGTGAGGACAGTAGTAATGAAAAACTGTTTTTT.